Following are 24 T cell receptor beta chains from one sample sequenced in a study of blood T cells in healthy people across ages. Then a second PCR, running about 7 to 11 cycles, was carried out with a sample-barcoded 5' primer and a J-beta primer mix. One entry per CDR3 protein, called by TCRdb with MiXCR from the 5' RACE reads. The profile shows 850,000 to 1,100,000 distinct CDR3 sequences, about two fifths of them singletons. The specimen sequenced was blood. All receptors come from a man aged 18 to 30 in good health.

This rearrangement joins TRBV7-9 to TRBJ1-2; no firm D call. Between the trimmed V and J ends, which lost 5 bases and 6 bases, there was a span of 13 bases. The CDR3 is 13 amino acids. Germline values: CDR1 SEHNR, CDR2 FQNEAQ (reference sequence). CDR3 protein: CASSPGGVDGYTF. As DNA, the CDR3 is TGTGCCAGCAGCCCCGGCGGGGTTGATGGCTACACCTTC.

The gene calls are TRBV7-3 and TRBJ2-1; D gene ambiguous. Trimming took 5 bases from V and 5 from J, leaving 10 bases between them. CDR1 is SGHTA, CDR2 FQGTGA, per germline. This CDR3 has 13 amino acids. CDR3 coding DNA: TGTGCCAGCAGCCCAGACTGGGACAATGAGCAGTTCTTC. Encoded protein: CASSPDWDNEQFF.

In this sample, this clonotype turned up once. The genes are TRBV27 and TRBJ1-1; D is undetermined. This CDR3 has 13 amino acids. V dropped 1 base and J dropped 7 bases, with 10 bases sitting between them. Germline values: CDR1 MNHEY, CDR2 SMNVEV (reference sequence). CDR3 loop: CASSLYPDFEAFF. The CDR3, as DNA: TGTGCCAGCAGTTTATACCCGGACTTTGAAGCTTTCTTT.

J is TRBJ2-3 and V is TRBV9; perhaps TRBD2 as D (5 bases). CDR3 length: 16 residues. Germline V lookup: CDR1 SGDLS, CDR2 YYNGEE. V dropped 0 bases and J dropped 5 bases, with 16 bases sitting between them. The CDR3 reads CASSVDKDPRGDTQYF. The CDR3 nucleotides read TGTGCCAGCAGCGTAGACAAAGACCCCCGGGGAGATACGCAGTATTTT.

The rearrangement links TRBV10-3 to TRBJ2-7, with a tentative D call TRBD1 (6 bases). The DNA end lines up better with TRBJ2-5; the J call may be wrong. The CDR3 contains 13 residues. Germline loops: CDR1 ENHRY, CDR2 SYGVKD. CDR3 coding DNA: TGTGCCATCAGGGAGCCCGACAGGAGGACCCAGTACTTC. The encoded protein is CAIREPDRRTQYF.

This chain links TRBV20-1 with TRBJ2-7; D might be TRBD2 (5 bases). CDR3 length: 12 amino acids. Germline CDR1 is DFQATT and CDR2 is SNEGSKA (reference sequence). Trimming removed 3 bases from V and 2 bases from J, with 8 bases in between. The CDR3 DNA follows: TGCAGTGCTAGTAGCGCTGCCTACGAGCAGTACTTC. Translated, it gives CSASSAAYEQYF.

This sequence joins TRBV4-3 and TRBJ2-2, with TRBD1 as a possible D gene (6 bases). Trimming removed 1 base at V and 4 bases at J, with 10 bases between. Germline CDR1 and CDR2: LGHNA and YSLEER. CDR3 length equals 15 residues. Written as DNA, the CDR3 is TGCGCCAGCAGCCAAGCCCGCAGGGGCACCGGGGAGCTGTTTTTT. The encoded protein is CASSQARRGTGELFF.

The V call is TRBV12-3 or TRBV12-4, the J call TRBJ1-5; D call uncertain. V gave up 6 bases and J gave up 8 bases, with 14 bases separating them. The CDR3 is 13 residues long. In nucleotides, the CDR3 is TGTGCCAGCAGGGAGAGTGGGGAAGAGCCCCAGCATTTT. Translating it yields CASRESGEEPQHF.

This clonotype was detected only a few times. The J gene is TRBJ2-3, the V gene TRBV7-3; the D gene could be TRBD1 or TRBD2 (5 bases each). Deletions cut 5 bases from V and 3 bases from J, with 15 bases between. Germline loops: CDR1 SGHTA, CDR2 FQGTGA. The CDR3 runs to 15 residues. Here the CDR3 DNA reads TGTGCCAGCAGCCGCGAGGGGAGTTTTACAGATACGCAGTATTTT. Protein product: CASSREGSFTDTQYF.

The V call is TRBV12-3 or TRBV12-4, the J call TRBJ1-1; a weak D match, TRBD1 (5 bases). The V end lost 8 bases, the J end lost 0 bases, and 13 bases lay between the germline ends. The CDR3 consists of 14 residues. CDR3 in DNA: TGTGCCAGCGGGGCAGGGTTTATGAACACTGAAGCTTTCTTT. Translation gives CASGAGFMNTEAFF.

The chain joins TRBV4-3 to TRBJ1-1; 7 positions agree with TRBD1. The junction had 5 bases not matched to a gene; V was cut back by 1 base and J by 0 bases. The CDR3 has 16 amino acids. Germline V lookup: CDR1 LGHNA, CDR2 YSLEER. In nucleotides, the CDR3 is TGCGCCAGCAGCCAAGCCCCGGACAGGCTGAACACTGAAGCTTTCTTT. As protein: CASSQAPDRLNTEAFF.

This clonotype turned up a few times. The chain joins TRBV19 to TRBJ2-1; D gene uncertain. The V and J ends lost 9 bases and 5 bases respectively, with 14 bases between them. CDR1 is LNHDA and CDR2 is SQIVND in the germline V gene (reference sequence). The CDR3 totals 13 residues. The CDR3 region has the DNA TGTGCCAGCAGCATAGGGCAGAACAATGAGCAGTTCTTC. It specifies CASSIGQNNEQFF.

This chain joins TRBV12-3 or TRBV12-4 and TRBJ2-1; 10 positions agree with TRBD2. J was trimmed by 5 bases and V by 5 bases; bases with no gene match: 9. The CDR3 has 16 residues. The CDR3 DNA is TGTGCCAGCAGTCGCCCCCCTAGCGGGGGCCACAATGAGCAGTTCTTC. This gives the protein CASSRPPSGGHNEQFF.

In this sample, this clonotype turned up a few times. The chain is built from TRBV9 and TRBJ2-3, with TRBD2 as a possible D gene (6 bases). Germline values: CDR1 SGDLS, CDR2 YYNGEE. V lost 3 bases, J lost 1 base, and 15 bases lay in between. CDR3 length: 16 residues. The CDR3 spells CASSGGTPRGTDTQYF. DNA of the CDR3: TGTGCCAGCAGCGGCGGGACTCCACGAGGCACAGATACGCAGTATTTT.

This clonotype occurred a few times. The chain is built from TRBV12-3 or TRBV12-4 and TRBJ1-5; D might be TRBD1 (5 bases). V was cut by 2 bases and J by 5 bases, with 10 bases left in between. CDR3 size: 14 residues. The CDR3 loop is CASSLRGLHQPQHF. Written as DNA, the CDR3 is TGTGCCAGCAGTTTACGGGGACTCCATCAGCCCCAGCATTTT.

This rearrangement joins TRBV12-3 or TRBV12-4 to TRBJ2-1; 8 bases are shared with TRBD2. The CDR3 runs to 14 residues. J was trimmed by 4 bases and V by 7 bases; bases with no gene match: 6. The CDR3 bases are TGTGCCAGCACCTTCGGGACTAGGTACAATGAGCAGTTCTTC. This codes for CASTFGTRYNEQFF.

DNA for the CDR3: TGTGCCAGCTCCCAATGGGGGCAGTCCTCTAGCACAGATACGCAGTATTTT. Protein: CASSQWGQSSSTDTQYF. This chain joins TRBV28 and TRBJ2-3; D may be TRBD1 (6 bases). Trimming took off 8 bases at V and 0 bases at J, with 21 bases between the two ends. This CDR3 has 17 residues. The germline gives CDR1 MDHEN, CDR2 SYDVKM.

This chain connects TRBV28 to TRBJ2-6, with D unclear. Trimming stripped 10 bases from V and 1 base from J, with 8 bases between. The length of the CDR3 is 13 residues. CDR1 MDHEN and CDR2 SYDVKM come from the germline V gene. In nucleotides, the CDR3 is TGTGCCAACGGAAGGTCTGGGGCCAACGTCCTGACTTTC. Translating gives CANGRSGANVLTF.

This clonotype came up a few times. The V and J genes are TRBV7-9 and TRBJ2-7, with 8 bases lining up with TRBD1. The CDR3 runs 17 residues. The V and J ends lost 5 bases and 3 bases, in that order; junction bases with no gene match: 15. CDR1 is SEHNR and CDR2 is FQNEAQ in the germline V gene (reference sequence). The CDR3 sequence is CASSTPGQEFLYYEQYF. The CDR3 DNA sequence: TGTGCCAGCAGCACGCCGGGACAGGAATTCCTATACTACGAGCAGTACTTC.

V usage is TRBV18 and J usage is TRBJ2-3, with 9 bases fitting TRBD1. CDR1 and CDR2 (germline): KGHSH, LQKENI. The CDR3 sequence is 16 residues long. The junction had 10 bases not matched to a gene; V was cut back by 6 bases and J by 3 bases. The CDR3: CASSRLQGARTDTQYF. The DNA for the CDR3 is TGTGCCAGCTCTCGTCTACAGGGGGCGCGGACAGATACGCAGTATTTT.

The chain combines TRBV9 with TRBJ2-1; 8 bases agree with TRBD2. The V gene end was trimmed by 3 bases and the J gene end by 2 bases; junction bases not matched to a gene: 4. The V gene's germline CDR1 is SGDLS and CDR2 YYNGEE. The CDR3 runs to 15 residues. CDR3 sequence (DNA): TGTGCCAGCAGCGCCCGACTAGCGACCTACAATGAGCAGTTCTTC. Residues: CASSARLATYNEQFF. The full variable domain, its missing parts supplied by reference TRBV9 and TRBJ2-1, is DSGVTQTPKHLITATGQRVTLRCSPRSGDLSVYWYQQSLDQGLQFLIQYYNGEERAKGNILERFSAQQFPDLHSELNLSSLELGDSALYFCASSARLATYNEQFFGPGTRLTVL.

V gene TRBV6-2 or TRBV6-3 combines with J gene TRBJ1-2; tentatively, D is TRBD1 (6 bases). The germline V and J ends were trimmed by 5 bases and 7 bases, with 8 bases remaining between them. The CDR3 extends over 11 amino acids. In germline, CDR1 is MNHEY, CDR2 SVGEGT. CDR3 nucleotides: TGTGCCAGCAGTACAGGGTGTGGCTACACCTTC. Its translation: CASSTGCGYTF.

The chain uses TRBV5-6 and TRBJ2-3; possible D gene TRBD2, 6 bases. Germline CDR1 is SGHDT and CDR2 is YYEEEE. V dropped 10 bases and J dropped 6 bases, with 21 bases sitting between them. There are 14 residues in the CDR3. For the CDR3, the DNA is TGTGCCGCGGGGAGCGAACTTGGCGGGGATACGCAGTATTTT. Translated, it gives CAAGSELGGDTQYF.

The chain has TRBV9 and TRBJ1-2; 7 bases map to TRBD1. The junction had 4 bases not matched to a gene; V was cut back by 7 bases and J by 4 bases. This CDR3 has 12 amino acids. Per the germline V gene, CDR1 is SGDLS and CDR2 is YYNGEE. The CDR3 DNA follows: TGTGCCAGCTTTGACAGGGCCTATGGCTACACCTTC. This gives the protein CASFDRAYGYTF.